These 11 T cell receptor beta chains originate from one sample sequenced in a study of blood T cells in healthy people across ages. The authors ran a second PCR of roughly 6 to 12 cycles using a sample-barcoded 5' primer and a J-beta primer mix. Each CDR3 protein gets one entry after TCRdb re-called the 5' RACE reads with MiXCR. The repertoire holds fewer than 900,000 distinct CDR3 sequences, with 49% as singletons. The sequencing sample was made of blood. The source of these receptors is a woman aged 60 to 75 in good health.

V is TRBV21-1 and J is TRBJ2-1; TRBD2 is the table's D call, not checked against the DNA. TRBV21-1 is reported as a pseudogene. The CDR3 is made up of 15 amino acids. The CDR3 DNA reads as TGTGCCAGCAGCAAAGCTAGGGAGATTGTCAATGAGCAGTTCTTC. Protein: CASSKAREIVNEQFF.

There are a few counts of this clonotype. The chain carries TRBV24-1 and TRBJ2-1, with D possibly matching TRBD2 (6 bases). This CDR3 contains 17 residues. The germline gives CDR1 KGHDR, CDR2 SFDVKD. V lost 0 bases to trimming and J lost 7 bases, with 18 bases between them. The CDR3 is CATSDLGVTGEMNEQFF. The CDR3 DNA is TGTGCCACCAGTGATTTGGGAGTTACGGGAGAGATGAATGAGCAGTTCTTC.

The rearrangement joins TRBV28 to TRBJ2-3, with 7 bases identical to TRBD1. This CDR3 contains 14 residues. Looked up from germline, CDR1 is MDHEN and CDR2 is SYDVKM. V lost 6 bases and J lost 2; bases outside the gene matches: 5. CDR3 region: CASSLDRDTDTQYF. The CDR3 nucleotides are TGTGCCAGCAGCCTCGACAGGGACACAGATACGCAGTATTTT.

The J gene is TRBJ2-3, the V gene TRBV2; no clear D. Germline CDR1 SNHLY, CDR2 FYNNEI. The ends were cut back, 4 bases at V and 1 base at J, with 6 bases in the middle. The CDR3 runs 13 residues. The CDR3 DNA sequence: TGTGCCAGCAGTGGCCAACGCACAGATACGCAGTATTTT. Protein sequence: CASSGQRTDTQYF.

This clonotype was recorded a few times. The chain joins TRBV7-2 to TRBJ2-1, with D perhaps matching TRBD1 or TRBD2 (5 bases each). The germline gives CDR1 SGHTA, CDR2 FQGNSA. CDR3 length: 13 residues. Trimming removed 5 bases from V and 9 bases from J, with 14 bases in between. The CDR3 DNA reads as TGTGCCAGCAGCCCCATCGGGGCAGGTGAGCAGTTCTTC. It encodes CASSPIGAGEQFF.

The chain is built from TRBV20-1 and TRBJ1-2; D possibly corresponds to TRBD1 (5 bases). Trimming stripped 1 base from V and 4 bases from J, with 16 bases between. There are 15 residues in the CDR3. In germline, CDR1 is DFQATT, CDR2 SNEGSKA (reference sequence). This CDR3 is CSARGPPGGGYGYTF. CDR3 nucleotide sequence: TGCAGTGCTAGAGGCCCCCCGGGGGGGGGCTATGGCTACACCTTC.

This rearrangement joins TRBV3-1 to TRBJ2-4; a weak D match, TRBD1 (6 bases). Trimming stripped 4 bases from V and 0 bases from J, with 13 bases between. This CDR3 contains 16 residues. Looked up from germline, CDR1 is LGHDT and CDR2 is YNNKEL (reference sequence). The CDR3 sequence is CASSPRGGVAKNIQYF. The DNA for the CDR3 is TGTGCCAGCAGCCCCCGAGGGGGAGTAGCCAAAAACATTCAGTACTTC.

The chain joins TRBV27 to TRBJ2-7, with a tentative D call TRBD2 (6 bases). V lost 5 bases, J lost 4 bases, and 18 bases lay in between. Germline CDR1 and CDR2: MNHEY and SMNVEV (reference sequence). The CDR3 loop spans 15 amino acids. CDR3 sequence reads: CASSIPAEGWYEQYF. The CDR3 DNA sequence: TGTGCCAGCAGTATCCCGGCGGAGGGGTGGTACGAGCAGTACTTC.

V is TRBV9 and J is TRBJ2-7; D is ambiguous. Per the germline V gene, CDR1 is SGDLS and CDR2 is YYNGEE. This CDR3 contains 13 residues. V gave up 0 bases and J gave up 5 bases, with 9 bases separating them. In DNA, the CDR3 is TGTGCCAGCAGCGTAGGGCCACCCCACGAGCAGTACTTC. The encoded protein is CASSVGPPHEQYF.

This chain links TRBV28 with TRBJ1-2; 8 bases align to TRBD1. The CDR3 contains 14 residues. Trimming cost V 2 bases and J 2 bases; bases outside gene matches: 1. Per the germline V gene, CDR1 is MDHEN and CDR2 is SYDVKM. CDR3 bases: TGTGCCAGCAGTTTAAGACAGGGGAACTATGGCTACACCTTC. Protein product: CASSLRQGNYGYTF.

Turning to this clonotype: This may arise from a read error, as a much more abundant clone is one base away. V gene TRBV7-2 combines with J gene TRBJ1-2; the match to TRBD1 covers 7 bases. CDR1 is SGHTA, CDR2 FQGNSA, per germline. The CDR3 loop spans 15 amino acids. The CDR3 DNA reads TGTGTCAGCAGCTCCGGGGACAGCTCTATTGCTGGCTACACCTTC. Translating gives CVSSSGDSSIAGYTF.